These 17 T cell receptor beta chains originate from one sample sequenced in a study of shared clonotypes between healthy human individuals. Some clones are missing from TCRdb's copy, which holds only in-frame ones; the method was immunoSEQ multiplex PCR. Of approximately 740,000 clones listed, approximately 79% are singletons. Material for sequencing was memory CD4+ T cells sorted from blood. Indicated subset: CD45RA-negative fraction. These receptors were obtained from a woman aged 25 to 45 in good health.

Turning to this clone: Other DNA sequences in the sample encode the same CDR3. V gene TRBV5-4 combines with J gene TRBJ1-1; D call uncertain. The CDR3 has 13 amino acids. Germline CDR1 SGHNT, CDR2 YYREEE (reference sequence). Trimming removed 2 bases at V and 0 bases at J, with 5 bases between. CDR3 region: CASSFTLNTEAFF. DNA of the CDR3: TGTGCCAGCAGCTTCACCCTGAACACTGAAGCTTTCTTT. Filled out from reference TRBV5-4 and TRBJ1-1, the complete variable domain reads ETGVTQSPTHLIKTRGQQVTLRCSSQSGHNTVSWYQQALGQGPQFIFQYYREEENGRGNFPPRFSGLQFPNYSSELNVNALELDDSALYLCASSFTLNTEAFFGQGTRLTVV.

The chain is built from TRBV7-9 and TRBJ2-1; D is unclear. The germline V gene encodes CDR1 SEHNR and CDR2 FQNEAQ (reference sequence). Trimming took off 5 bases at V and 0 bases at J, with 8 bases between the two ends. The CDR3 runs to 14 residues. Here the CDR3 DNA reads TGTGCCAGCAGCGACCACTCCTCCTACAATGAGCAGTTCTTC. It specifies CASSDHSSYNEQFF.

The gene calls are TRBV4-1 and TRBJ2-2; D is possibly TRBD1 (5 bases). V was pared by 0 bases and J by 1 base, with 9 bases between. CDR1 and CDR2 from the germline V gene are MGHRA and YSYEKL. This CDR3 has 16 residues. The CDR3 loop reads CASSQDRTGNTGELFF. The DNA of the CDR3 is TGCGCCAGCAGCCAAGATAGAACAGGGAACACCGGGGAGCTGTTTTTT.

There are a few counts of this clone. The rearrangement joins TRBV6-1 to TRBJ2-2; 7 bases match TRBD2. The germline V gene encodes CDR1 MNHNS and CDR2 SASEGT. The ends lost 6 bases at V and 3 bases at J; junction bases unmatched: 1. The CDR3 consists of 13 residues. Here the CDR3 reads CASRGRDTGELFF. As DNA, the CDR3 is TGTGCCAGCAGGGGGAGGGACACCGGGGAGCTGTTTTTT.

Of note for this clone: Other DNA sequences from this sample encode an identical CDR3 as well. The chain is built from TRBV9 and TRBJ2-1, with no clear D. Looked up from germline, CDR1 is SGDLS and CDR2 is YYNGEE. There are 12 residues in the CDR3. V shed 0 bases and J shed 6 bases, with 4 bases lying between them. CDR3 loop: CASSVEGNEQFF. CDR3 DNA: TGTGCCAGCAGCGTAGAGGGCAATGAGCAGTTCTTC.

This chain uses TRBV27 with TRBJ2-1; 12 nucleotides line up with TRBD2. V shed 5 bases, J shed 7 bases, and the junction held 6 bases outside the gene matches. CDR3 length: 15 residues. Germline CDR1 and CDR2: MNHEY and SMNVEV (reference sequence). The CDR3 is CASSTTSGRRNEQFF. The DNA for the CDR3 is TGTGCCAGCAGTACGACTAGCGGGAGAAGGAATGAGCAGTTCTTC.

The chain employs TRBV10-1 and TRBJ2-7; D is perhaps TRBD2 (6 bases). The CDR3 is 10 residues long. CDR1 is WNHNN, CDR2 SYGVQD, per germline (reference sequence). In DNA form, the CDR3 reads TGCGCAGGCGGGGTTGGCGAGCAGTACTTC. Translated: CAGGVGEQYF.

The chain is built from TRBV6-5 and TRBJ1-2, with unresolved D. This CDR3 spans 13 amino acids. Germline loops: CDR1 MNHEY, CDR2 SVGAGI. The V end lost 2 bases, the J end lost 8 bases, and 12 bases lay between the germline ends. The CDR3 nucleotides read TGTGCCAGCAGTTACGGTCTAGGGAGCGGCTACACCTTC. It specifies CASSYGLGSGYTF.

The chain combines TRBV6-1 with TRBJ2-3; 10 nucleotides agree with TRBD2. This CDR3 contains 17 residues. Trimming cost V 4 bases and J 3 bases; bases outside gene matches: 10. Germline V gene data show CDR1 as MNHNS and CDR2 as SASEGT. CDR3 nucleotides: TGTGCCAGCAGTGGACTAGCGGGCCGGTCAAGGACAGATACGCAGTATTTT. Its translation: CASSGLAGRSRTDTQYF.

V gene TRBV28 combines with J gene TRBJ1-5; D gene unclear. Trimming removed 6 bases from V and 9 bases from J, with 12 bases in between. CDR1 is MDHEN and CDR2 is SYDVKM in the germline V gene. The CDR3 sequence is 12 residues long. This CDR3 reads CASSWDFWPQHF. The CDR3 DNA is TGTGCCAGCAGCTGGGATTTCTGGCCCCAGCATTTT.

V usage is TRBV5-1 and J usage is TRBJ2-1, with TRBD2 matching over 10 bases. The germline CDR1 and CDR2 sequences are SGHRS and YFSETQ. With 7 bases clipped from V and 4 bases from J, the junction kept 8 bases outside the gene matches. The CDR3 covers 15 residues. The CDR3 DNA reads TGCGCCAGCTCTAGCGGGAGAATTCCGTACAATGAGCAGTTCTTC. Amino acid sequence: CASSSGRIPYNEQFF.

The chain carries TRBV29-1 and TRBJ1-2; TRBD1 aligns across 8 bases. Germline CDR1 SQVTM, CDR2 ANQGSEA. The CDR3 spans 19 residues. After removal of 7 bases from V and 4 bases from J, the junction contained 26 bases not matched to a gene. CDR3 sequence reads: CSGRKLSGQASTSGYGYTF. DNA for the CDR3: TGCAGCGGACGAAAACTCTCGGGACAGGCTTCCACATCGGGCTATGGCTACACCTTC.

The chain uses TRBV6-1 and TRBJ2-2; D may be TRBD2 (6 bases). The CDR3 extends over 15 amino acids. Germline CDR1 reads MNHNS; CDR2 reads SASEGT. Between the trimmed V and J ends, which lost 2 bases and 6 bases, there was a span of 13 bases. The CDR3 coding sequence is TGTGCCAGCAGTGAAAGGACGGGAGCGCCCGGGGAGCTGTTTTTT. Translation: CASSERTGAPGELFF.

This clone was detected only a few times. The gene calls are TRBV2 and TRBJ2-1; D is possibly TRBD2 (5 bases). Per germline, CDR1 SNHLY and CDR2 FYNNEI. V gave up 2 bases and J gave up 7 bases, with 15 bases separating them. The CDR3 sequence is 15 residues long. The CDR3 DNA follows: TGTGCCAGCAGTGAACGAGACACGGGGTTGAATGAGCAGTTCTTC. Its translation: CASSERDTGLNEQFF.

The J gene is TRBJ2-5, the V gene TRBV7-9, with D possibly being TRBD1 (6 bases). The CDR3 is 15 residues long. Per germline, CDR1 SEHNR and CDR2 FQNEAQ (reference sequence). Trimming removed 3 bases at V and 1 base at J, with 12 bases between. CDR3 region: CASSFRDTVQETQYF. DNA of the CDR3: TGTGCCAGCAGCTTCCGGGACACCGTCCAAGAGACCCAGTACTTC. The variable domain in full, with the rest retrieved from reference TRBV7-9 and TRBJ2-5, is DTGVSQNPRHKITKRGQNVTFRCDPISEHNRLYWYRQTLGQGPEFLTYFQNEAQLEKSRLLSDRFSAERPKGSFSTLEIQRTEQGDSAMYLCASSFRDTVQETQYFGPGTRLLVL.

This clone was seen repeatedly, ten times or more. The V gene is TRBV28, the J gene TRBJ2-7; D is possibly TRBD1 (6 bases). V was shortened by 6 bases and J by 3 bases, with 18 bases between the two germline ends. This CDR3 is 15 amino acids long. In germline, CDR1 is MDHEN, CDR2 SYDVKM. CDR3: CASSTGRRSVYEQYF. The CDR3 nucleotides are TGTGCCAGCAGCACAGGGAGAAGGTCTGTCTACGAGCAGTACTTC.

CDR3 nucleotide sequence: TGTGCCAGCAGCGAAACCGGGGGAGTAAGGACTGAAGCTTTCTTT. Translating it yields CASSETGGVRTEAFF. The chain uses TRBV6-5 and TRBJ1-1; possibly TRBD1 for D (5 bases). V lost 6 bases to trimming and J lost 5 bases, with 19 bases between them. The CDR3 has 15 residues. CDR1 and CDR2 from the germline V gene are MNHEY and SVGAGI.